The rows below give T cell receptor beta chains drawn from one sample of a study of neurological immune-mediated disorders. Via MiXCR, TCRdb re-called the 5' RACE reads, giving one row per CDR3 protein. Of 15,000 to 20,000 distinct CDR3 sequences listed, about a quarter are singletons. Sequenced input: PBMCs. The receptors were sampled from a man aged 50 to 60 with HTLV-1-associated myelopathy (HAM/TSP). CDR3s include the opening cysteine and the closing phenylalanine or tryptophan. Each record gives: V gene, clone size, D gene, J gene, CDR3 protein, CDR3 DNA. The D gene is left open where the match is weak. Size is stated for part of the rows, as once, few or many counts, or as a class when the clone is expanded.

v_gene: TRBV9; abundance: NA; d_gene: TRBD2; j_gene: TRBJ2-7; CDR3aa: CASSPWGGRSYEQYF; CDR3nt: TGTGCCAGCAGCCCCTGGGGCGGGAGGTCGTACGAGCAGTACTTC
v_gene: TRBV20-1; abundance: many; d_gene: NA; j_gene: TRBJ2-5; CDR3aa: CSARDTYQETQYF; CDR3nt: TGCAGTGCTAGAGATACCTACCAAGAGACCCAGTACTTC
v_gene: TRBV7-8; abundance: many; d_gene: NA; j_gene: TRBJ1-2; CDR3aa: CASSLEGVGVNYGYTF; CDR3nt: TGTGCCAGCAGCTTAGAGGGAGTGGGGGTTAACTATGGCTACACCTTC
v_gene: TRBV5-8; abundance: many; d_gene: NA; j_gene: TRBJ1-1; CDR3aa: CASSSSRRVGDTEAFF; CDR3nt: TGTGCCAGCAGCTCATCCCGGAGGGTTGGGGACACTGAAGCTTTCTTT
v_gene: TRBV20-1; abundance: NA; d_gene: TRBD1; j_gene: TRBJ1-1; CDR3aa: CSARGDRATEAFF; CDR3nt: TGCAGTGCTAGAGGGGACAGGGCCACTGAAGCTTTCTTT
v_gene: TRBV6-5; abundance: NA; d_gene: NA; j_gene: TRBJ2-1; CDR3aa: CASSYSNAIEQFF; CDR3nt: TGTGCCAGCAGTTACTCGAACGCAATTGAGCAGTTCTTC
v_gene: TRBV29-1; abundance: few; d_gene: TRBD1; j_gene: TRBJ1-2; CDR3aa: CSVQGESFDGYTF; CDR3nt: TGCAGCGTACAGGGGGAATCTTTCGATGGCTACACCTTC
v_gene: TRBV2; abundance: NA; d_gene: NA; j_gene: TRBJ1-2; CDR3aa: CASSANQGGGYTF; CDR3nt: TGTGCCAGCAGTGCGAACCAGGGAGGTGGCTACACCTTC
v_gene: TRBV5-1; abundance: many; d_gene: NA; j_gene: TRBJ2-1; CDR3aa: CASSLAPGQNYNEQFF; CDR3nt: TGCGCCAGCAGCTTGGCCCCCGGACAAAACTACAATGAGCAGTTCTTC
v_gene: TRBV19; abundance: NA; d_gene: NA; j_gene: TRBJ1-5; CDR3aa: CASSIGGNQPQHF; CDR3nt: TGTGCCAGTAGTATTGGTGGCAATCAGCCCCAGCATTTT
v_gene: TRBV7-9; abundance: NA; d_gene: NA; j_gene: TRBJ2-5; CDR3aa: CASSLLRPGHKETQYF; CDR3nt: TGTGCCAGCAGCCTTTTGAGACCGGGACACAAAGAGACCCAGTACTTC
v_gene: TRBV10-2; abundance: few; d_gene: TRBD1; j_gene: TRBJ1-1; CDR3aa: CATRGWQDTEAFF; CDR3nt: TGCGCCACCAGGGGGTGGCAGGACACTGAAGCTTTCTTT
v_gene: TRBV29-1; abundance: NA; d_gene: NA; j_gene: TRBJ2-3; CDR3aa: CSVDRGSTDTQYF; CDR3nt: TGCAGCGTTGATCGGGGGAGCACAGATACGCAGTATTTT
v_gene: TRBV6-2/TRBV6-3; abundance: many; d_gene: TRBD1; j_gene: TRBJ2-7; CDR3aa: CASTDTTGAYEQYF; CDR3nt: TGTGCCAGCACCGATACCACAGGGGCCTACGAGCAGTACTTC
v_gene: TRBV7-6; abundance: NA; d_gene: NA; j_gene: TRBJ2-2; CDR3aa: CASSLASTGELFF; CDR3nt: TGTGCCAGCAGCTTAGCGTCCACCGGGGAGCTGTTTTTT
v_gene: TRBV27; abundance: NA; d_gene: TRBD2; j_gene: TRBJ2-5; CDR3aa: CASSRETSGQETQYF; CDR3nt: TGTGCCAGCTCACGGGAGACTAGCGGACAAGAGACCCAGTACTTC
v_gene: TRBV29-1; abundance: NA; d_gene: TRBD2; j_gene: TRBJ2-1; CDR3aa: CSVGGGGPYNEQFF; CDR3nt: TGCAGCGTTGGCGGCGGGGGGCCCTACAATGAGCAGTTCTTC
v_gene: TRBV7-3; abundance: once; d_gene: NA; j_gene: TRBJ2-2; CDR3aa: CASSLWTGELFF; CDR3nt: TGTGCCAGCAGCTTGTGGACCGGGGAGCTGTTTTTT
v_gene: TRBV5-1; abundance: NA; d_gene: TRBD2; j_gene: TRBJ2-1; CDR3aa: CASSLPQRGAYNEQFF; CDR3nt: TGCGCCAGCAGCCTGCCCCAGCGGGGGGCCTACAATGAGCAGTTCTTC
v_gene: TRBV7-6; abundance: many; d_gene: TRBD1; j_gene: TRBJ1-4; CDR3aa: CASSFGQGGLFF; CDR3nt: TGTGCCAGCAGCTTCGGACAGGGGGGCCTGTTTTTT
v_gene: TRBV20-1; abundance: medium-sized; d_gene: TRBD2; j_gene: TRBJ2-5; CDR3aa: CSAAPLAGYQETQYF; CDR3nt: TGCAGTGCTGCCCCCCTAGCGGGGTACCAAGAGACCCAGTACTTC
v_gene: TRBV7-9; abundance: NA; d_gene: NA; j_gene: TRBJ2-7; CDR3aa: CASSFPKGPYEQYF; CDR3nt: TGTGCCAGCAGCTTTCCGAAGGGACCCTACGAGCAGTACTTC
v_gene: TRBV29-1; abundance: NA; d_gene: NA; j_gene: TRBJ2-2; CDR3aa: CSVAVSGELFF; CDR3nt: TGCAGCGTCGCAGTGAGCGGGGAGCTGTTTTTT
v_gene: TRBV6-2/TRBV6-3; abundance: NA; d_gene: NA; j_gene: TRBJ2-7; CDR3aa: CASSYASSYEQYF; CDR3nt: TGTGCCAGCAGTTACGCGAGCTCCTACGAGCAGTACTTC
v_gene: TRBV7-9; abundance: NA; d_gene: TRBD1; j_gene: TRBJ2-2; CDR3aa: CASSRRDRGQEGGELFF; CDR3nt: TGTGCCAGCAGCCGGCGGGACAGGGGCCAGGAGGGCGGGGAGCTGTTTTTT
v_gene: TRBV20-1; abundance: few; d_gene: NA; j_gene: TRBJ2-7; CDR3aa: CSAGAFRSGVGSYEQYF; CDR3nt: TGCAGTGCCGGAGCCTTTCGGTCGGGAGTAGGCTCCTACGAGCAGTACTTC
v_gene: TRBV5-1; abundance: medium-sized; d_gene: NA; j_gene: TRBJ1-1; CDR3aa: CASSDKPNTEAFF; CDR3nt: TGCGCCAGCAGCGACAAGCCGAACACTGAAGCTTTCTTT
v_gene: TRBV7-7; abundance: many; d_gene: NA; j_gene: TRBJ1-2; CDR3aa: CASSLSPGQGTF; CDR3nt: TGTGCTAGCAGCTTATCCCCCGGCCAAGGCACCTTC
v_gene: TRBV29-1; abundance: NA; d_gene: TRBD1; j_gene: TRBJ1-2; CDR3aa: CSVEGGTASNYGYTF; CDR3nt: TGCAGCGTTGAAGGAGGGACAGCCTCTAACTATGGCTACACCTTC
v_gene: TRBV20-1; abundance: NA; d_gene: NA; j_gene: TRBJ2-3; CDR3aa: CSAAGAADTQYF; CDR3nt: TGCAGTGCCGCGGGGGCGGCAGATACGCAGTATTTT
v_gene: TRBV20-1; abundance: few; d_gene: TRBD2; j_gene: TRBJ2-3; CDR3aa: CSASKSSGTDTQYF; CDR3nt: TGCAGTGCTTCCAAATCTAGCGGGACAGATACGCAGTATTTT
v_gene: TRBV12-3/TRBV12-4; abundance: NA; d_gene: NA; j_gene: TRBJ1-1; CDR3aa: CASSPPRLDTEAFF; CDR3nt: TGTGCCAGCAGTCCTCCCCGGTTAGACACTGAAGCTTTCTTT
v_gene: TRBV20-1; abundance: NA; d_gene: NA; j_gene: TRBJ2-5; CDR3aa: CSASSADQETQYF; CDR3nt: TGCAGTGCTAGCAGTGCTGATCAAGAGACCCAGTACTTC
v_gene: TRBV20-1; abundance: NA; d_gene: NA; j_gene: TRBJ2-3; CDR3aa: CSARGRGTDTQYF; CDR3nt: TGCAGTGCAAGAGGGCGGGGCACAGATACGCAGTATTTT
v_gene: TRBV5-1; abundance: NA; d_gene: NA; j_gene: TRBJ1-4; CDR3aa: CASSPFRPGTNEKLFF; CDR3nt: TGCGCCAGCAGCCCATTTCGTCCGGGGACTAATGAAAAACTGTTTTTT
v_gene: TRBV12-3/TRBV12-4; abundance: NA; d_gene: NA; j_gene: TRBJ2-5; CDR3aa: CASSPQGPTKETQYF; CDR3nt: TGTGCCAGCAGTCCCCAGGGACCAACAAAAGAGACCCAGTACTTC
v_gene: TRBV3-1; abundance: NA; d_gene: NA; j_gene: TRBJ1-1; CDR3aa: CASSPFGQGNTEAFF; CDR3nt: TGTGCCAGCAGCCCTTTCGGGCAGGGGAACACTGAAGCTTTCTTT
v_gene: TRBV5-1; abundance: NA; d_gene: NA; j_gene: TRBJ1-5; CDR3aa: CASSLNSNQPQHF; CDR3nt: TGCGCCAGCAGCTTAAATAGCAATCAGCCCCAGCATTTT
v_gene: TRBV20-1; abundance: NA; d_gene: TRBD2; j_gene: TRBJ2-7; CDR3aa: CSARDLSSGGYEQYF; CDR3nt: TGCAGTGCTAGAGATCTCTCTAGCGGGGGTTACGAGCAGTACTTC
v_gene: TRBV5-6; abundance: NA; d_gene: NA; j_gene: TRBJ2-3; CDR3aa: CASSKQGTDTQYF; CDR3nt: TGTGCCAGCAGCAAGCAGGGTACAGATACGCAGTATTTT
v_gene: TRBV30; abundance: few; d_gene: NA; j_gene: TRBJ1-5; CDR3aa: CAWSVTRNQPQHF; CDR3nt: TGTGCCTGGAGTGTTACGCGGAATCAGCCCCAGCATTTT
v_gene: TRBV20-1; abundance: many; d_gene: TRBD1; j_gene: TRBJ2-5; CDR3aa: CSARGEIDRVRETQYF; CDR3nt: TGCAGTGCTAGAGGGGAAATCGACAGGGTGAGAGAGACCCAGTACTTC
v_gene: TRBV5-1; abundance: few; d_gene: NA; j_gene: TRBJ1-1; CDR3aa: CASSLEQNTEAFF; CDR3nt: TGCGCCAGCAGCTTGGAACAGAACACTGAAGCTTTCTTT
v_gene: TRBV12-3/TRBV12-4; abundance: many; d_gene: NA; j_gene: TRBJ1-2; CDR3aa: CASSFLTPSNYGYTF; CDR3nt: TGTGCCAGCAGTTTTTTAACACCTTCTAACTATGGCTACACCTTC